The count of the clone carrying this TCR beta chain is one. Its antigen is not known. The PCR contained 60 Vbeta and 13 Jbeta primers. The repertoire was sequenced with immunoSEQ multiplex PCR; TCRdb's copy has only in-frame clones and lacks some. Among roughly 180,000 clones, approximately 84% were seen once, and the ten largest hold around 4.4%. The data derive from a study of cytomegalovirus exposure and HLA in healthy donors. Study-wide context: Inside one of the first data releases sat around 80 million unique TCRs taken from HLA-typed donors.

CDR3 size: 14 residues. Trimming cost V 6 bases and J 6 bases; bases outside gene matches: 4. Germline V lookup: CDR1 MNHEY, CDR2 SMNVEV (reference sequence). Regarding the study as a whole: Some V segments (TRBV6-2 and TRBV6-3 among them) were excluded as indistinguishable. The authors later found TCR association rates varying by HLA locus, with DRB1 most and HLA-C fewest.

This clonotype was sampled from a woman in her forties or fifties in good health and CMV-seropositive. This chain connects TRBV27 to TRBJ2-1, with TRBD1 matching over 11 bases. Sequenced: PBMCs. CDR3 nucleotide sequence: TGTGCCAGCAGCCTGGACAGGGGGCGCAATGAGCAGTTCTTC. Its translation is CASSLDRGRNEQFF.